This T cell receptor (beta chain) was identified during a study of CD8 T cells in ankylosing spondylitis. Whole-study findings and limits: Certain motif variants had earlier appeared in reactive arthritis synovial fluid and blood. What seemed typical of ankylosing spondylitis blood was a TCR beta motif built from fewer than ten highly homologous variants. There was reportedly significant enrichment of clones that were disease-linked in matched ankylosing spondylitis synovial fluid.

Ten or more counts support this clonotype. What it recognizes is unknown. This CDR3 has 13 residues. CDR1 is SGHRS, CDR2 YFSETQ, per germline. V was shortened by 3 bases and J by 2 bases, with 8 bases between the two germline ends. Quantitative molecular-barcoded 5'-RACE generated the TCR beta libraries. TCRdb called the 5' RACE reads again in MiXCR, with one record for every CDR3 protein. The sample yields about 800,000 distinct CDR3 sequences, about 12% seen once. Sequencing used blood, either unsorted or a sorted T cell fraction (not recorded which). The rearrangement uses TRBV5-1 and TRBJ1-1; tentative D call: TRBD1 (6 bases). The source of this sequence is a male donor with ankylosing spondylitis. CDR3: CASSWTANTEAFF. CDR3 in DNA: TGCGCCAGCAGCTGGACAGCAAACACTGAAGCTTTCTTT.